The rows below give T cell receptor beta chains drawn from one sample of a study of PD-1 blockade in classical Hodgkin lymphoma. The assay was immunoSEQ multiplex PCR, and TCRdb's table has in-frame clones only and misses some. The sample holds tens of thousands of clones, 85% to 90% seen once. The sequencing here drew on peripheral blood mononuclear cells (PBMCs), taken at baseline. These receptors were taken from a human donor with classical Hodgkin lymphoma. Each CDR3 is given with its conserved first and last residue. The D gene is left open where the match is weak. Part of the rows lack a size; the others show once, few, many or a class for expanded clones.

TRBV27	few	TRBJ1-6	NA	TGTGCCAGCACCTCCTCTTTGACCTATAATTCACCCCTCCACTTT	CASTSSLTYNSPLHF
TRBV6-1	NA	TRBJ1-5	NA	TGTGCCAGCAGGGAGAGGCTAGGGCTTCAGCCCCAGCATTTT	CASRERLGLQPQHF
TRBV30	once	TRBJ2-3	NA	TGTGCCTGGAGGGACTATTTCTCCACAGATACGCAGTATTTT	CAWRDYFSTDTQYF
TRBV7-6	NA	TRBJ2-1	NA	TGTGCCAGCAGCTTAGAGTCCCCCAGGCTAGTTTACAATGAGCAGTTCTTC	CASSLESPRLVYNEQFF
TRBV6-4	NA	TRBJ1-5	NA	TGTGCCAGCAGTGACGATATAGGGAGGCCCCAGCATTTT	CASSDDIGRPQHF
TRBV10-3	NA	TRBJ1-2	NA	TGTGCCGCCGAACGGGAAATAGCCAGGGGCATGGTCTATGGCTACACCTTC	CAAEREIARGMVYGYTF
TRBV15	NA	TRBJ2-1	NA	TGTGCCACCAGCAGAGAAGGTCACTATTACAATGAGCAGTTCTTC	CATSREGHYYNEQFF
TRBV6-1	NA	TRBJ1-2	NA	TGTGCCAGCAGACCCCCAGGCAAATATGGCTACACCTTC	CASRPPGKYGYTF
TRBV7-6	NA	TRBJ2-7	NA	TGTGCCAGCAGCTTAGCTGCAAGCTCCTACGAGCAGTACTTC	CASSLAASSYEQYF
TRBV6-6	NA	TRBJ2-3	NA	TGTGCCAGCACCCCAAACACAGATACGCAGTATTTT	CASTPNTDTQYF
TRBV4-1	NA	TRBJ1-2	TRBD1	TGCGCCAGCAGCCCACAAATCCCAAGTGGAGGGGGCGGCTACACCTTC	CASSPQIPSGGGGYTF
TRBV30	NA	TRBJ1-5	TRBD1	TGTGCCTGTGACCAGGGGGGTCAGCCCCAGCATTTT	CACDQGGQPQHF
TRBV7-9	NA	TRBJ2-7	NA	TGTGCCAGCAGCTTAAGTAACCCCTACGAGCAGTACTTC	CASSLSNPYEQYF
TRBV28	NA	TRBJ1-5	NA	TGTGCCAGCAGTTCTCGAAGTTGGCCCCAGCATTTT	CASSSRSWPQHF
TRBV18	once	TRBJ2-7	NA	TGTGCCAGCTCACTTCTCCCTACACAGTCGCGGGTGGAGTACGAGCAGTACTTC	CASSLLPTQSRVEYEQYF
TRBV2	NA	TRBJ1-5	NA	TGTGCCAGCGGGGTTAATCAGCCCCAGCATTTT	CASGVNQPQHF
TRBV9	NA	TRBJ2-2	NA	TGTGCCAGCAGCGTAAGGGCCACCGGGGAGCTGTTTTTT	CASSVRATGELFF